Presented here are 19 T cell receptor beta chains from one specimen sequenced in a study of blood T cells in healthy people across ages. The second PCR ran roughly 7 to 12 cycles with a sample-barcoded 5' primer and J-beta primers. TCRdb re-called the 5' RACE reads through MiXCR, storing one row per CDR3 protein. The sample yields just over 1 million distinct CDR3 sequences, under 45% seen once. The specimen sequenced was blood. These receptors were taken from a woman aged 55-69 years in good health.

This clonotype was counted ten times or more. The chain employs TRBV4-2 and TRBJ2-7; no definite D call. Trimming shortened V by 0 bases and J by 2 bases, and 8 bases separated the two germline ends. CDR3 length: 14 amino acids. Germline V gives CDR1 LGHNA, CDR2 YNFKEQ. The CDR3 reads CASSQELSAYEQYF. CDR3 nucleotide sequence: TGTGCCAGCAGCCAAGAACTGTCTGCCTACGAGCAGTACTTC.

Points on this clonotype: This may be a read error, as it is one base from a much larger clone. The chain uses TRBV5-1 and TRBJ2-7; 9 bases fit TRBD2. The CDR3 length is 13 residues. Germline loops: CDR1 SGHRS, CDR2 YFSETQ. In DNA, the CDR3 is TGCACCAGCAGCGAGACTAGCGGCTACGAGCAGTACTTC. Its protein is CTSSETSGYEQYF.

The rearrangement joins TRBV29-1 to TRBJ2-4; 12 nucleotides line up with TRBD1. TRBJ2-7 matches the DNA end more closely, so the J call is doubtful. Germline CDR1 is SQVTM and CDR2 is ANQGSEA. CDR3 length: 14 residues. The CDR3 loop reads CSAPRGTGGSEQYF. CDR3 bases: TGCAGCGCCCCAAGAGGGACAGGGGGCTCCGAGCAGTACTTC.

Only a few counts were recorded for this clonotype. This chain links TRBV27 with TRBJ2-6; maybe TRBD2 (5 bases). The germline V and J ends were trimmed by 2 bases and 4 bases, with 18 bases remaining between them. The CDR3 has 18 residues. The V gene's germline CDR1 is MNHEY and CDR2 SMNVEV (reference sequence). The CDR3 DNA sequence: TGTGCCAGCAGTTTAACCGCGGGTAGGCTAGGGGGGGCCAACGTCCTGACTTTC. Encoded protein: CASSLTAGRLGGANVLTF.

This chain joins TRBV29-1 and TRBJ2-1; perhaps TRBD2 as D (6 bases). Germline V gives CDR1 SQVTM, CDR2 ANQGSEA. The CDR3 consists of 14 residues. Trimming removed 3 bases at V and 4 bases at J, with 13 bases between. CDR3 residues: CSVDRLGAYNEQFF. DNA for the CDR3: TGCAGCGTTGACCGACTAGGAGCATACAATGAGCAGTTCTTC.

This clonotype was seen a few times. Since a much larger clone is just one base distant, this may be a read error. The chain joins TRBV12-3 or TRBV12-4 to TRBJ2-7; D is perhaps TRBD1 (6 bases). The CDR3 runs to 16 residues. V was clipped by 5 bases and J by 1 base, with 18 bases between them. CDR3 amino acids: CASSPEMGHRSYEQYF. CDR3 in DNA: TGTGCCAGCAGTCCCGAGATGGGACACCGGTCCTACGAGCAGTACTTC.

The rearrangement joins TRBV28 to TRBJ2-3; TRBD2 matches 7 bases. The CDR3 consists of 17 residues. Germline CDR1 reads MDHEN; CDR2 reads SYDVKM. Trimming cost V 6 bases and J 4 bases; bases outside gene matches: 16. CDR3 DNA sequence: TGTGCCAGCAGCTACGGACTAAATGGGGGAGGGCCAGATACGCAGTATTTT. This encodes CASSYGLNGGGPDTQYF.

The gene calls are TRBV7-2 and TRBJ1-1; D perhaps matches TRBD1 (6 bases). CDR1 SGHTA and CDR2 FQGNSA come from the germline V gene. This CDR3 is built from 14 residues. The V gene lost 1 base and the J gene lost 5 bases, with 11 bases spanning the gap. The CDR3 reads CASSLVSRGTEAFF. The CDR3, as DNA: TGTGCCAGCAGCTTAGTCTCCAGGGGAACTGAAGCTTTCTTT.

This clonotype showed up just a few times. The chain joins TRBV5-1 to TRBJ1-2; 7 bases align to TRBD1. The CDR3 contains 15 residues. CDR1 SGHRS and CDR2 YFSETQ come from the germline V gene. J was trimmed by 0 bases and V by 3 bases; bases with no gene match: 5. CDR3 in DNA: TGCGCCAGCAGCTGGGGACAGACCTCTAACTATGGCTACACCTTC. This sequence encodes CASSWGQTSNYGYTF.

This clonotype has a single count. The CDR3 spells CASSPQENTEAFF. CDR3 DNA sequence: TGTGCCAGCAGCCCCCAGGAGAACACTGAAGCTTTCTTT. V and J are TRBV7-9 and TRBJ1-1; the D is unclear. Germline assignment: CDR1 SEHNR and CDR2 FQNEAQ (reference sequence). The V and J ends lost 5 bases and 1 base respectively, with 8 bases between them. CDR3 length: 13 amino acids.

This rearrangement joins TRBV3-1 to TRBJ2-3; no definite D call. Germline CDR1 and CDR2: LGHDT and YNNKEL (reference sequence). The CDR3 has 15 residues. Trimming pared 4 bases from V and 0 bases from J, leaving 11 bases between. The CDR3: CASSLTVASTDTQYF. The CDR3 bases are TGTGCCAGCAGCCTAACAGTTGCTAGCACAGATACGCAGTATTTT.

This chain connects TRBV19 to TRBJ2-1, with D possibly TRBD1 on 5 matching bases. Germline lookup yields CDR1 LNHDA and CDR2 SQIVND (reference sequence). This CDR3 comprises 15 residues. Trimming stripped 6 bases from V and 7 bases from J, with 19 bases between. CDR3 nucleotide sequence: TGTGCCAGTAGCCCCCAAGGGGTATTAGGAAATGAGCAGTTCTTC. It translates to CASSPQGVLGNEQFF.

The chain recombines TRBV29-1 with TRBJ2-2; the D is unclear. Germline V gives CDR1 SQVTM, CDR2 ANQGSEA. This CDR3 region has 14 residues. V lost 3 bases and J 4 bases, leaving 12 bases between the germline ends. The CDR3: CSVDTPLSTGELFF. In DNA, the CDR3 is TGCAGCGTTGATACACCTCTTAGCACCGGGGAGCTGTTTTTT.

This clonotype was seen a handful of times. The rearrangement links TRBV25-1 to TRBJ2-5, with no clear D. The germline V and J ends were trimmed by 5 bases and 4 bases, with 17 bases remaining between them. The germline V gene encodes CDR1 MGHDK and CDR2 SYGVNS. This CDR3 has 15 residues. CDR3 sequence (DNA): TGTGCCAGCAGTAAAACGGGCGGTTTGGGAGAGACCCAGTACTTC. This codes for CASSKTGGLGETQYF.

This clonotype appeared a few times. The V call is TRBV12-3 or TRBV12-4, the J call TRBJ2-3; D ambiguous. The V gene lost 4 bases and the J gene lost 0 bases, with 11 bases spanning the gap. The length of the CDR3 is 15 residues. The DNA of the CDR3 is TGTGCCAGCAGTTACTCGGTGTCTAGCACAGATACGCAGTATTTT. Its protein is CASSYSVSSTDTQYF.

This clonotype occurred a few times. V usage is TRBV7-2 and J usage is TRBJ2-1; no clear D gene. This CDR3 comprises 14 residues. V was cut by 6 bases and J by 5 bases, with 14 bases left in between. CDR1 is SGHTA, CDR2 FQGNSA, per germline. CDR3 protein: CASSLVAGNNEQFF. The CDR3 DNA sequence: TGTGCCAGCAGTTTGGTAGCAGGAAACAATGAGCAGTTCTTC.

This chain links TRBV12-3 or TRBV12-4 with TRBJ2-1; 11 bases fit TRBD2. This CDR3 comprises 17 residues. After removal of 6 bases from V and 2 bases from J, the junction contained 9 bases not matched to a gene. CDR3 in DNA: TGTGCCAGCAGCCGGAGGGAGGGACTAGCGGCCTACAATGAGCAGTTCTTC. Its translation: CASSRREGLAAYNEQFF.

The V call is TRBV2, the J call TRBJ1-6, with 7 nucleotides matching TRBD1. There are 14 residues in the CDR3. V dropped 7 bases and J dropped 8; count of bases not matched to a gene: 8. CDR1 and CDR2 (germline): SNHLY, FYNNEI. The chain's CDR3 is CASKNRGTHSPLHF. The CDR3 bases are TGTGCCAGCAAAAACAGGGGCACGCATTCACCCCTCCACTTT.

CDR3 sequence: CASSVGLGEMSEAFF. The CDR3 nucleotides are TGTGCCAGCAGCGTAGGTCTGGGGGAGATGAGTGAAGCTTTCTTT. The chain carries TRBV9 and TRBJ1-1; D is possibly TRBD1 (5 bases). Germline V lookup: CDR1 SGDLS, CDR2 YYNGEE. The germline V and J ends were trimmed by 0 bases and 7 bases, with 16 bases remaining between them. The CDR3 extends over 15 amino acids.